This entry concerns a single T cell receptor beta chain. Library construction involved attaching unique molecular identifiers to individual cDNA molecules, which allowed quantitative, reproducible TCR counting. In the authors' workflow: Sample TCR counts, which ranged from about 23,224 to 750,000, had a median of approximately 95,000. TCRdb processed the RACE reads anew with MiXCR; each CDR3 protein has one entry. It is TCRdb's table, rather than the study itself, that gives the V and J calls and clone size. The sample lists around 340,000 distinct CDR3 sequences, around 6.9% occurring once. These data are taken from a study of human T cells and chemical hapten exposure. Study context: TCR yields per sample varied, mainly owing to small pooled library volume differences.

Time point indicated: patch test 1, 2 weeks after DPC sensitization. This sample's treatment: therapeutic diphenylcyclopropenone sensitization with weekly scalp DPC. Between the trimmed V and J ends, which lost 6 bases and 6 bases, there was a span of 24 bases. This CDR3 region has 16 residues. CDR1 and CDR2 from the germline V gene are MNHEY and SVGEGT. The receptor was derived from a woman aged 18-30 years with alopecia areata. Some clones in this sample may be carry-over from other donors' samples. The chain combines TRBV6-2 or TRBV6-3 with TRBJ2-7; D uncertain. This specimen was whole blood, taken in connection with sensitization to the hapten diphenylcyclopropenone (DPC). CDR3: CASSYSGRSYTTEQYF. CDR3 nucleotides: TGTGCCAGCAGCTATAGTGGTCGGTCCTACACGACCGAGCAGTACTTC.